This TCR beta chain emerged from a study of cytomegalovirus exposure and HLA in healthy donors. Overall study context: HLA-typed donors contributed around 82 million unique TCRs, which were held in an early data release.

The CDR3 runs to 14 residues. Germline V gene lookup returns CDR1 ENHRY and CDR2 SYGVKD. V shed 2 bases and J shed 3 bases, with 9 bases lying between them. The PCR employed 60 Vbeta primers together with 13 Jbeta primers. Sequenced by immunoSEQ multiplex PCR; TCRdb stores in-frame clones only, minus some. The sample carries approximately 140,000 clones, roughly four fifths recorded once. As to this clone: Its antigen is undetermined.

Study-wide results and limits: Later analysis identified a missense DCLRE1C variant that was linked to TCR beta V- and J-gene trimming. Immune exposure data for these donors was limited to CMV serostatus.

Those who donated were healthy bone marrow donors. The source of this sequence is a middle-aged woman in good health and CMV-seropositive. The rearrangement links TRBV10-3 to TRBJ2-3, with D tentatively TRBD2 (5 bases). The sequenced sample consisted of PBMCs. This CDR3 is CAISEGGVTDTQYF. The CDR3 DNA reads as TGTGCCATCAGTGAGGGAGGTGTTACAGATACGCAGTATTTT.